The source of this T cell receptor (beta chain) is a study of blood T cell repertoires in COVID-19. The overall study: The origin of the acute and convalescent COVID-19 samples was the United States, Italy and Spain. T cells, B-cell-depleted T cells, or PBMCs provided the cDNA or gDNA that served as material.

Profiled with immunoSEQ multiplex PCR; TCRdb holds only in-frame clones, not every one. The sample carries roughly 250,000 clones, about 87% recorded once. V dropped 11 bases and J dropped 5 bases, with 19 bases sitting between them. CDR1 and CDR2 from the germline V gene are MNHEY and SVGAGI. This CDR3 comprises 14 residues. The rearrangement joins TRBV6-5 to TRBJ1-5; D is perhaps TRBD1 (6 bases). This TCR was sampled from a middle-aged woman with acute or convalescent COVID-19. Sequencing was carried out using peripheral blood. The CDR3 DNA follows: TGTGCCGGGGGGAAGGGGGGGATGGATCAGCCCCAGCATTTT. It translates to CAGGKGGMDQPQHF.